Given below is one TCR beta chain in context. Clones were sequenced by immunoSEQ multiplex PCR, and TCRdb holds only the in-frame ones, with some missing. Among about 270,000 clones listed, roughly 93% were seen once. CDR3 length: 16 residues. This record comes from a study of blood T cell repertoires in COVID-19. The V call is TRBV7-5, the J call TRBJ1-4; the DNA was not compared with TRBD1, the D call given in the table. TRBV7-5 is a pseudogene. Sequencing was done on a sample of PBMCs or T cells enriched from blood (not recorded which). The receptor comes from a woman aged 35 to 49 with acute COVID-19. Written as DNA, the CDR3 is TGTGCCAGAAGCCCAATAAGGGGGCTGGTAGAAGAAAAACTGTTTTTT. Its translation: CARSPIRGLVEEKLFF.